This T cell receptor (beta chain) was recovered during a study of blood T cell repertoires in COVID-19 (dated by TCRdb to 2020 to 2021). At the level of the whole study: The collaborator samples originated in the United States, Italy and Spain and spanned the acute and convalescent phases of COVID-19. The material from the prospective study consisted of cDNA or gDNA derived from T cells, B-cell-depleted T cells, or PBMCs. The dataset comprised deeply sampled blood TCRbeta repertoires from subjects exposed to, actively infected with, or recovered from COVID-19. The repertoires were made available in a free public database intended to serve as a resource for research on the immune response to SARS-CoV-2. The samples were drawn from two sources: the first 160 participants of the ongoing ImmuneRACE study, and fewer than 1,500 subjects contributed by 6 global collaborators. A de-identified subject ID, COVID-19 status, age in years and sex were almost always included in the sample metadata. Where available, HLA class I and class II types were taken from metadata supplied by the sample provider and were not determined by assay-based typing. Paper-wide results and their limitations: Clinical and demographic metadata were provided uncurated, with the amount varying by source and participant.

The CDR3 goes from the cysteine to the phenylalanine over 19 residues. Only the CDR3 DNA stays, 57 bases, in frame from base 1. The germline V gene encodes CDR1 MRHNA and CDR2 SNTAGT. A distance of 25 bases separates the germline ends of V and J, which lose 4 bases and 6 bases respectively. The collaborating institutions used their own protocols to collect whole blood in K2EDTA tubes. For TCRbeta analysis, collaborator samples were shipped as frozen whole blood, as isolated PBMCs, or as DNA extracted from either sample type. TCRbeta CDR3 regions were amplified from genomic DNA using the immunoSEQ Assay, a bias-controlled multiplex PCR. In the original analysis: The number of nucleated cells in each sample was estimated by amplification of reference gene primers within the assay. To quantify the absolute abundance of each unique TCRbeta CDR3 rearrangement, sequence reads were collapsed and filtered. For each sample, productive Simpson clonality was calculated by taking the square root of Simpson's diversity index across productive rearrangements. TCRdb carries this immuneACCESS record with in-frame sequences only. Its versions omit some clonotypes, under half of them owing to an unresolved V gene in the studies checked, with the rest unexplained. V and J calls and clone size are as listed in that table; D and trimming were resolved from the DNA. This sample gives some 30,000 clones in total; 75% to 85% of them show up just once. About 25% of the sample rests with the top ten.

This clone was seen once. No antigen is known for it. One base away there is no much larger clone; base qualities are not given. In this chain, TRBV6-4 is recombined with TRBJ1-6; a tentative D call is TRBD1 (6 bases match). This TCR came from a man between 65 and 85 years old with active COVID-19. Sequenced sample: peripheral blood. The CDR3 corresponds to CASSVLWKPEGQINSPLHF. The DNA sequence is TGTGCCAGCAGTGTACTTTGGAAACCCGAAGGACAGATTAATTCACCCCTCCACTTT.